The sequence of this TCR beta chain was determined in a study of blood T cells in healthy people across ages. Then a second PCR, running roughly 6 to 12 cycles, was carried out with a sample-barcoded 5' primer and a J-beta primer mix. TCRdb re-called the 5' RACE reads through MiXCR, storing one row per CDR3 protein. This table holds roughly 800,000 distinct CDR3 sequences, 20% to 30% found once. V lost 4 bases and J lost 8, with 3 bases in between. This CDR3 has 10 residues. This sample also appeared in a second study, on T cells of mothers and their children. That paper adds: The TCR beta CDR3 read count exceeded 8.5 million for each mother and was some 2.7 million for each child. Related mother-child pairs showed slightly higher but non-significant overlap than unrelated pairs.

This receptor was taken from a boy between 5 and 17 years old in good health. The chain employs TRBV12-3 or TRBV12-4 and TRBJ2-1; D uncertain. The source material was blood. CDR3 nucleotides: TGTGCCAGCAGTTCATATGAGCAGTTCTTC. The encoded protein is CASSSYEQFF.